Below, 10 T cell receptor beta chains from the same sample are listed, as sequenced in a study of cytomegalovirus exposure and HLA in healthy donors. PCR was performed using 60 Vbeta and 13 Jbeta primers. Sequenced by immunoSEQ multiplex PCR; TCRdb stores in-frame clones only, minus some. Of 100,000 or so clones listed, nearly 15% are singletons. Source material: PBMCs. The origin of the receptors is a female donor in good health and CMV-seronegative.

V usage is TRBV4-3 and J usage is TRBJ1-6, with 7 bases that match TRBD1. In germline, CDR1 is LGHNA, CDR2 YSLEER. Trimming took 3 bases from V and 7 from J; bases not matched to a gene: 9. The CDR3 spans 16 residues. DNA for the CDR3: TGCGCCAGCAGCCACGACATGACAGGGACAAATTCACCCCTCCACTTT. Translated, it gives CASSHDMTGTNSPLHF.

In its sample, this clone was seen a few times. The gene calls are TRBV4-2 and TRBJ2-3; 7 bases match TRBD1. The germline V gene encodes CDR1 LGHNA and CDR2 YNFKEQ. CDR3 length equals 15 residues. Trimming took 4 bases from V and 1 from J; bases not matched to a gene: 5. The CDR3 reads CASSPSDRGTDTQYF. The CDR3 DNA reads as TGTGCCAGCAGCCCGTCTGACAGGGGCACAGATACGCAGTATTTT.

The CDR3: CASSPTRTNEKLFF. As DNA, the CDR3 is TGTGCCAGCAGCCCCACTAGGACTAATGAAAAACTGTTTTTT. The rearrangement joins TRBV7-6 to TRBJ1-4, with unresolved D. Germline loops: CDR1 SGHVS, CDR2 FNYEAQ. Trimming pared 5 bases from V and 2 bases from J, leaving 9 bases between. The CDR3 runs to 14 residues.

CDR3 loop: CASSQDLQREGTGELFF. The DNA of the CDR3 is TGCGCCAGCAGCCAAGACCTTCAGCGGGAGGGGACCGGGGAGCTGTTTTTT. The chain has TRBV4-3 and TRBJ2-2, with 10 positions matching TRBD2. Germline V gene lookup returns CDR1 LGHNA and CDR2 YSLEER. CDR3 length equals 17 residues. With 0 bases clipped from V and 5 bases from J, the junction kept 6 bases outside the gene matches.

The V and J genes are TRBV6-1 and TRBJ1-1; no definite D call. V was clipped by 3 bases and J by 1 base, with 6 bases between them. The length of the CDR3 is 13 residues. Per the germline V gene, CDR1 is MNHNS and CDR2 is SASEGT. CDR3 bases: TGTGCCAGCAGTGACCACAGGAACACTGAAGCTTTCTTT. Encoded protein: CASSDHRNTEAFF.

V gene TRBV2 combines with J gene TRBJ2-3; TRBD2 aligns across 11 bases. The V gene's germline CDR1 is SNHLY and CDR2 FYNNEI. The CDR3 spans 16 residues. J lost 1 base, V lost 9 bases, and 9 bases had no gene match. In nucleotides, the CDR3 is TGTGCCAGTCAGCCTCTAGCGGGGGGACGCACAGATACGCAGTATTTT. Protein: CASQPLAGGRTDTQYF.

This clone was seen only a few times. The chain employs TRBV4-1 and TRBJ1-2; D remains ambiguous. V was pared by 0 bases and J by 8 bases, with 16 bases between. The CDR3 is 15 amino acids. Germline values: CDR1 MGHRA, CDR2 YSYEKL. CDR3 loop: CASSQEWSGSRGYTF. The CDR3 bases are TGCGCCAGCAGCCAAGAATGGTCAGGCTCTCGAGGCTACACCTTC.

This clone has more than one count but fewer than ten. The V and J genes are TRBV25-1 and TRBJ2-7; 9 bases match TRBD2. Losses at the gene ends were 1 base for V and 2 bases for J; bases not matched to a gene: 6. The CDR3 sequence is 16 residues long. The germline gives CDR1 MGHDK, CDR2 SYGVNS. In nucleotides, the CDR3 is TGTGCCAGCAGTGAATCCTTTAGCGGGAGACCCTACGAGCAGTACTTC. This encodes CASSESFSGRPYEQYF.

This clone was seen more than once but under ten times. The V and J genes are TRBV10-3 and TRBJ1-1, with D maybe TRBD1 (6 bases). V shed 10 bases and J shed 5 bases, with 11 bases lying between them. Germline V gene lookup returns CDR1 ENHRY and CDR2 SYGVKD. CDR3 length equals 11 residues. The CDR3 sequence: CATSGVTEAFF. The CDR3 nucleotides read TGTGCCACCTCAGGGGTTACTGAAGCTTTCTTT.

This clone has a handful of counts. This rearrangement joins TRBV5-4 to TRBJ1-1; no clear D gene. With 4 bases removed from V and 0 bases from J, the gap between germline ends came to 7 bases. This CDR3 has 13 amino acids. From germline, CDR1 is SGHNT and CDR2 YYREEE (reference sequence). This CDR3 is CASSIDMNTEAFF. The CDR3 DNA is TGTGCCAGCAGCATAGATATGAACACTGAAGCTTTCTTT.